These T cell receptor beta chains were read from a single sample in a study of cytomegalovirus exposure and HLA in healthy donors. The method was immunoSEQ multiplex PCR; TCRdb's version includes in-frame clones alone and lacks a portion of them. This table has about 240,000 clones, approximately 83% appearing once. Source material: PBMCs. The source is a woman aged 25 to 39 in good health and CMV-seropositive. The CDR3 runs from the conserved cysteine through the conserved F or W. The order of the fields is J gene, V gene, CDR3 protein.

TRBJ2-7 TRBV11-2 CASSWVPSGSVYEQYF
TRBJ2-7 TRBV2 CASSEGPYEQYF
TRBJ2-7 TRBV5-1 CASSSPVVGLNEQYF
TRBJ2-5 TRBV2 CASSKSGRQETQYF
TRBJ2-3 TRBV5-1 CASSLRLAGGADTQYF
TRBJ2-2 TRBV27 CASRLAGRSGELFF
TRBJ2-2 TRBV6-4 CASSVAEDTGELFF
TRBJ2-7 TRBV5-1 CASSLGIERVVYEQYF
TRBJ2-5 TRBV25-1 CASTLTAGQTQYF
TRBJ2-7 TRBV11-3 CASSPTHYEQYF
TRBJ2-7 TRBV9 CASSSGLEAYEQYF
TRBJ1-2 TRBV5-6 CASSLGGTGGDYGYTF
TRBJ1-1 TRBV9 CASSGEQPTEAFF
TRBJ1-1 TRBV6-5 CASSYSSGDTEAFF
TRBJ1-5 TRBV7-9 CASSPDRPQWPQHF
TRBJ1-5 TRBV19 CASSIDPLRTQHF
TRBJ2-3 TRBV28 CASSVDSLNTDTQYF
TRBJ1-4 TRBV7-9 CASSLEGGKLFF
TRBJ2-7 TRBV15 CATSRLLHWEQYF
TRBJ2-7 TRBV15 CATSLGSSYEQYF
TRBJ1-4 TRBV4-1 CASSQGPGQGMEKLFF
TRBJ2-1 TRBV5-1 CASSLGIQRASYNEQFF
TRBJ2-7 TRBV28 CASSSGGVAGVRHEQYF
TRBJ2-4 TRBV2 CASSATLWGSLAKNIQYF
TRBJ2-1 TRBV7-2 CASSLGTSGNEQFF
TRBJ1-1 TRBV10-3 CAISSDRYTLNTEAFF
TRBJ2-3 TRBV30 CAWSVTTGDTDTQYF
TRBJ2-1 TRBV27 CASTPSGRLSYNEQFF
TRBJ1-1 TRBV29-1 CSVGVTEAFF